What follows are 29 T cell receptor beta chains derived from one specimen sequenced in a study of regulatory T cells in long-lasting Graves disease. Time point reported: newly diagnosed GD, antithyroid drugs for less than 3 months. After RNA was extracted from PBMCs, the TCR library was made from it. Arm-PCR of CDR3 regions with iRepertoire HTBI primers generated TCR beta libraries. TCRdb fed the multiplex PCR reads into MiXCR, producing one record per CDR3 protein. The table records just over 600,000 distinct CDR3 sequences, approximately 15% of them present only once. The sample also formed part of further work on T cells in Graves' hyperthyroidism and ophthalmopathy.

This material consisted of peripheral blood mononuclear cells (PBMCs), taken at new diagnosis, from a patient treated with antithyroid drugs. These receptors were taken from a woman in her thirties with Graves disease.

This clonotype showed up just a few times. The chain employs TRBV11-2 and TRBJ2-7, with 7 bases fitting TRBD1. The germline V gene has CDR1 SGHAT and CDR2 FQNNGV. With V trimmed by 5 bases and J by 6 bases, 4 bases remained unmatched. The CDR3 extends over 12 amino acids. The CDR3 reads CASSHGTAEQYF. As DNA, the CDR3 is TGTGCCAGCAGCCACGGGACAGCCGAGCAGTACTTC.

This clonotype has at least ten counts. The CDR3 protein is CASRTGTGEFF. The CDR3 region has the DNA TGTGCCAGCAGGACCGGGACAGGGGAGTTCTTC. This chain uses TRBV6-1 with TRBJ2-1, with TRBD1 matching over 10 bases. Germline V CDR1 and CDR2: MNHNS, SASEGT. After removal of 6 bases from V and 14 bases from J, the junction contained 4 bases not matched to a gene. This CDR3 comprises 11 residues.

This clonotype turned up a few times. The genes are TRBV28 and TRBJ2-1, with D possibly matching TRBD1 (7 bases). Matching the DNA end better, TRBJ2-5 makes the J call doubtful. Per germline, CDR1 MDHEN and CDR2 SYDVKM. This CDR3 contains 15 residues. CDR3 coding DNA: TGTGCCAGCAGTTTCACACAGGGGAGGCAAGAGACCCAGTACTTC. This codes for CASSFTQGRQETQYF.

The rearrangement joins TRBV20-1 to TRBJ2-1, with 14 bases lining up with TRBD2. With V trimmed by 6 bases and J by 0 bases, 10 bases remained unmatched. Germline lookup yields CDR1 DFQATT and CDR2 SNEGSKA (reference sequence). This CDR3 region has 18 residues. This CDR3 is CSATGLAGAKGSYNEQFF. The DNA for the CDR3 is TGCAGTGCAACGGGACTAGCGGGAGCCAAAGGCTCCTACAATGAGCAGTTCTTC.

In this sample, this clonotype turned up a few times. The chain is built from TRBV6-1 and TRBJ2-1; 9 bases line up with TRBD1. Per germline, CDR1 MNHNS and CDR2 SASEGT. V gave up 6 bases and J gave up 7 bases; unmatched junction bases: 4. This CDR3 is built from 13 residues. CDR3 protein: CASSRTGVNEQFF. The DNA of the CDR3 is TGTGCCAGCAGCCGGACAGGGGTAAATGAGCAGTTCTTC.

J is TRBJ1-5 and V is TRBV27, with TRBD1 as a possible D gene (6 bases). Germline CDR1 and CDR2: MNHEY and SMNVEV (reference sequence). This CDR3 is built from 12 residues. CDR3 nucleotides: TGTGCGATCGGGACAAAGAATCAGCCCCAGCATTTT. Translation gives CAIGTKNQPQHF.

This clonotype was seen at least ten times. The genes are TRBV7-9 and TRBJ1-2; D may be TRBD1 (5 bases). Trimming left V 1 base short and J 0 bases short, with 9 bases between. The CDR3 has 15 amino acids. CDR1 is SEHNR, CDR2 FQNEAQ, per germline (reference sequence). CDR3 sequence: CASSLVTEANYGYTF. As DNA, the CDR3 is TGTGCCAGCAGCTTAGTGACAGAAGCTAACTATGGCTACACCTTC.

The sample holds a few counts of this clonotype. This rearrangement joins TRBV7-9 to TRBJ2-1; D is uncertain. V gave up 1 base and J gave up 9 bases, with 7 bases separating them. CDR3 length: 12 amino acids. The germline V gene encodes CDR1 SEHNR and CDR2 FQNEAQ (reference sequence). The DNA of the CDR3 is TGTGCCAGCAGCTTAGGCCTTAGTGAGCAGTTCTTC. It encodes CASSLGLSEQFF.

The chain is built from TRBV6-2 or TRBV6-3 and TRBJ1-2; TRBD1 matches 10 bases. The germline gives CDR1 MNHEY, CDR2 SVGEGT. V dropped 4 bases and J dropped 1; count of bases not matched to a gene: 6. The CDR3 runs to 16 residues. The CDR3, as DNA: TGTGCCAGCAGTTGCCTACGGACAGGGGGTAACTATGGCTACACCTTC. It yields the protein CASSCLRTGGNYGYTF.

This clonotype was counted only a few times. The chain joins TRBV6-1 to TRBJ2-7, with D possibly TRBD1 on 7 matching bases. This CDR3 comprises 15 residues. Germline CDR1 reads MNHNS; CDR2 reads SASEGT. Trimming stripped 4 bases from V and 2 bases from J, with 15 bases between. The CDR3 nucleotides read TGTGCCAGCAGTGTTCAGGGGGGAAGCCCCTACGAGCAGTACTTC. It is translated as CASSVQGGSPYEQYF.

The CDR3 is CASSFSSKGGLAGELFF. CDR3 DNA: TGTGCCAGCAGTTTTAGTTCTAAAGGTGGCCTGGCCGGGGAGCTGTTTTTT. This sequence joins TRBV28 and TRBJ2-2; no reliable D call. The CDR3 has 17 amino acids. Between the trimmed V and J ends, which lost 3 bases and 6 bases, there was a span of 20 bases. CDR1 and CDR2 from the germline V gene are MDHEN and SYDVKM. Using reference TRBV28 and TRBJ2-2 for the parts outside the CDR3, the full variable domain is DVKVTQSSRYLVKRTGEKVFLECVQDMDHENMFWYRQDPGLGLRLIYFSYDVKMKEKGDIPEGYSVSREKKERFSLILESASTNQTSMYLCASSFSSKGGLAGELFFGEGSRLTVL.

This chain links TRBV12-3 or TRBV12-4 with TRBJ2-2, with no clear D. The CDR3 length is 15 residues. The ends were cut back, 2 bases at V and 1 base at J, with 8 bases in the middle. The CDR3 loop reads CASSLTPQNTGELFF. In DNA form, the CDR3 reads TGTGCCAGCAGTTTAACCCCCCAGAACACCGGGGAGCTGTTTTTT.

A remark on this clonotype: With a much larger clone just one base away, this may be a read error. This rearrangement joins TRBV28 to TRBJ1-1, with 12 bases identical to TRBD1. The V gene's germline CDR1 is MDHEN and CDR2 SYDVKM. The CDR3 runs to 14 residues. Trimming took 8 bases from V and 3 from J; bases not matched to a gene: 4. Written as DNA, the CDR3 is TGTGCCAGCTGGGGGACAGGGGGCGACACTGAAGCTTTCTTT. It codes for CASWGTGGDTEAFF.

This clonotype was seen repeatedly, ten times or more. The V and J genes are TRBV29-1 and TRBJ2-7, with D possibly TRBD1 on 5 matching bases. V lost 7 bases to trimming and J lost 6 bases, with 16 bases between them. Germline V gene lookup returns CDR1 SQVTM and CDR2 ANQGSEA. This CDR3 region has 12 residues. The CDR3 here is CSGTKVGGEQYF. The CDR3 DNA is TGCAGCGGGACAAAGGTCGGTGGCGAGCAGTACTTC.

This sequence joins TRBV6-1 and TRBJ2-2; 7 bases align to TRBD1. Trimming cost V 10 bases and J 1 base; bases outside gene matches: 6. The CDR3 has 14 residues. Germline V gene data show CDR1 as MNHNS and CDR2 as SASEGT. The CDR3 region has the DNA TGTGCCACTCGACAGGGTTGGAACACCGGGGAGCTGTTTTTT. This gives the protein CATRQGWNTGELFF.

This clonotype was detected a few times. CDR3 region: CASSDNRGEKLFF. CDR3 DNA sequence: TGTGCCAGCAGTGATAACAGGGGGGAAAAACTGTTTTTT. The V and J genes are TRBV6-4 and TRBJ1-4; 8 bases match TRBD1. Losses at the gene ends were 3 bases for V and 8 bases for J; bases not matched to a gene: 2. The CDR3 is made up of 13 amino acids. The germline CDR1 and CDR2 sequences are MRHNA and SNTAGT.

V gene TRBV6-4 combines with J gene TRBJ1-2; no definite D call. The V gene's germline CDR1 is MRHNA and CDR2 SNTAGT. The ends were cut back, 3 bases at V and 4 bases at J, with 18 bases in the middle. This CDR3 is built from 16 residues. For the CDR3, the DNA is TGTGCCAGCAGTGATTCACCCCAAAATGGGCTCTATGGCTACACCTTC. This encodes CASSDSPQNGLYGYTF.

This clonotype has at least ten counts. This chain uses TRBV12-3 or TRBV12-4 with TRBJ1-3; D not resolved. The length of the CDR3 is 15 residues. Trimming took 2 bases from V and 0 from J, leaving 8 bases between them. The CDR3 spells CASSLLPASGNTIYF. CDR3 in DNA: TGTGCCAGCAGTTTACTCCCGGCCTCTGGAAACACCATATATTTT.

This clonotype was seen a handful of times. This rearrangement joins TRBV11-3 to TRBJ2-2; D unresolved. The CDR3 totals 12 residues. Per the germline V gene, CDR1 is SGHNT and CDR2 is YENEEA. V lost 5 bases to trimming and J lost 7 bases, with 8 bases between them. CDR3 nucleotides: TGTGCCAGCAGCGTGAGCCTCGGGGAGCTGTTTTTT. Amino acids: CASSVSLGELFF.

The chain combines TRBV20-1 with TRBJ2-1, with D tentatively TRBD2 (7 bases). Trimming took 6 bases from V and 8 from J, leaving 14 bases between them. Germline CDR1 DFQATT, CDR2 SNEGSKA (reference sequence). This CDR3 spans 12 amino acids. The CDR3 DNA follows: TGCAGTGCCCCGAGGGGGGGGGATGAGCAGTTCTTC. Its translation is CSAPRGGDEQFF.

This clonotype was recorded at least ten times. Mismatch with germline at one junction end may stem from a read error. This chain connects TRBV11-3 to TRBJ1-1; D uncertain. Germline V gene sequence: CDR1 SGHNT, CDR2 YENEEA. The CDR3 runs 13 residues. CDR3 amino acids: CTSSLGRGTEAFF. CDR3 nucleotide sequence: TGTACCAGCAGTCTAGGGCGTGGGACTGAAGCTTTCTTT.

V and J are TRBV18 and TRBJ1-1, with D perhaps matching TRBD1 (5 bases). The germline V gene has CDR1 KGHSH and CDR2 LQKENI. There are 12 residues in the CDR3. The V and J ends lost 10 bases and 8 bases respectively, with 17 bases between them. The CDR3 DNA is TGTGCCAACTCGCACCGGGACGGAGAAGCTTTCTTT. Translating gives CANSHRDGEAFF.

There are a few counts of this clonotype. The junction departs from germline at one end; a sequencing error may be responsible. Here the CDR3 reads CASSQEAMNTEAFF. CDR3 DNA: TGTGCCAGCAGCCAAGAAGCCATGAACACTGAAGCTTTCTTT. The chain has TRBV4-1 and TRBJ1-1; no reliable D call. This CDR3 comprises 14 residues. Germline CDR1 reads MGHRA; CDR2 reads YSYEKL.

This clonotype came up many times. V usage is TRBV28 and J usage is TRBJ2-1; D may be TRBD2 (6 bases). The germline V gene encodes CDR1 MDHEN and CDR2 SYDVKM. Trimming cost V 7 bases and J 8 bases, with 18 bases left between them. This CDR3 comprises 14 residues. The CDR3 nucleotides are TGTGCCAGCACCCGGGACTTCTCCTTAGATGAGCAGTTCTTC. Amino acid sequence: CASTRDFSLDEQFF.

The sample holds many counts of this clonotype. The chain links TRBV6-1 to TRBJ1-1; 7 bases line up with TRBD1. V was clipped by 5 bases and J by 6 bases; unmatched bases: 6. The CDR3 totals 13 residues. Germline V CDR1 and CDR2: MNHNS, SASEGT. The chain's CDR3 is CASSRQGVAEAFF. CDR3 nucleotide sequence: TGTGCCAGCAGTAGACAGGGAGTCGCTGAAGCTTTCTTT.

This clonotype was picked up a small number of times. The chain couples TRBV5-1 to TRBJ2-5; 7 bases are a match to TRBD1. Germline lookup yields CDR1 SGHRS and CDR2 YFSETQ. CDR3 length: 15 residues. The ends lost 3 bases at V and 3 bases at J; junction bases unmatched: 8. The CDR3 nucleotides read TGCGCCAGCAGCTCCTCTGGGCAGGGGGAAGAGACCCAGTACTTC. Its protein is CASSSSGQGEETQYF.

The table lists this clonotype with a few counts. The chain has TRBV30 and TRBJ2-7, with D perhaps TRBD1 (6 bases). Trimming left V 7 bases short and J 0 bases short, with 13 bases between. The CDR3 spans 13 residues. CDR1 and CDR2 (germline): GTSNPN, SVGIG (reference sequence). CDR3 DNA sequence: TGTGCCTTGTACAGGGTGCCCTCCTACGAGCAGTACTTC. It is translated as CALYRVPSYEQYF. The full variable domain, completed using reference TRBV30 and TRBJ2-7, is SQTIHQWPATLVQPVGSPLSLECTVEGTSNPNLYWYRQAAGRGLQLLFYSVGIGQISSEVPQNLSASRPQDRQFILSSKKLLLSDSGFYLCALYRVPSYEQYFGPGTRLTVT.

The CDR3 nucleotides read TGTGCCAGCCAGCGAGAGGGGGCTGAATGCAGTGCTAGGACTCCGGGGGGGAACACTGAAGCTTTCTTT. Residues: CASQREGAECSARTPGGNTEAFF. The chain has TRBV2 and TRBJ1-1; 7 bases are shared with TRBD1. The CDR3 runs to 23 residues. J gave up 1 base and V 8 bases, and 34 bases lay outside the gene matches. The germline CDR1 and CDR2 sequences are SNHLY and FYNNEI.

To note about this clonotype: Since a much larger clone is just one base distant, this may be a read error. CDR3 nucleotides: TGTGCCACCAGTCCAACAGAGAACACTGAAGCTTTCTTT. This encodes CATSPTENTEAFF. The chain employs TRBV24-1 and TRBJ1-1, with D unclear. Per the germline V gene, CDR1 is KGHDR and CDR2 is SFDVKD. Trimming left V 6 bases short and J 1 base short, with 8 bases between. The CDR3 totals 13 residues.